The text below deals with one TCR beta chain. The CDR3 is 14 residues long. Trimming left V 9 bases short and J 0 bases short, with 16 bases between. The germline V gene encodes CDR1 SGHRS and CDR2 YFSETQ. The data were taken from a study of blood T cell repertoires in COVID-19. Data came from immunoSEQ multiplex PCR; TCRdb stores just in-frame clones and leaves some out. Here the sample spans about 230,000 clones, roughly 80% being singletons. Sequenced input: peripheral blood. V and J are TRBV5-1 and TRBJ2-7, with D tentatively TRBD1 (6 bases). The clonotype was recovered from an elderly woman with acute or convalescent COVID-19. CDR3 sequence: CATSTGFASYEQYF. CDR3 bases: TGCGCCACTTCGACAGGTTTTGCCTCCTACGAGCAGTACTTC.